This is a list of T cell receptor beta chains from one sample in a study of T-cell memory formation after mild COVID-19. Each CDR3 protein gets one entry after TCRdb re-called the 5' RACE reads with MiXCR. The sample consists of under 650,000 distinct CDR3 sequences, over 15% of them appearing once. Sequencing used PBMCs or a T cell subset sorted from them (not recorded which). The receptor set was obtained from an adult woman who had mild COVID-19 (a few samples of this study predate the infection). Cell type and time point are not known. The CDR3 runs from the conserved cysteine through the conserved F or W. Each record gives: CDR3 DNA, CDR3 protein, D gene, V gene, J gene, clone size. A D gene is named only where the DNA matches it firmly. Clone size is shown for a subset of rows, as once, few, many or a class of expanded clone.

DNA: TGCGCCAGCAGCTATGCCGGGACTAGCCACACAGATACGCAGTATTTT
CDR3: CASSYAGTSHTDTQYF
D: TRBD2
V: TRBV5-1
J: TRBJ2-3
size: few

DNA: TGTGCCAGCAGTTTTCAGTGGACGGCGAACACTGAAGCTTTCTTT
CDR3: CASSFQWTANTEAFF
D: -
V: TRBV12-3/TRBV12-4
J: TRBJ1-1
size: -

DNA: TGTGCCTGGAGTCGTGGGGGGTGGTCTCCCAAAAACATTCAGTACTTC
CDR3: CAWSRGGWSPKNIQYF
D: -
V: TRBV30
J: TRBJ2-4
size: few

DNA: TGTGCCAGCAGCCCAAGTTGGACAGGGATAGAGACCCAGTACTTC
CDR3: CASSPSWTGIETQYF
D: TRBD1
V: TRBV7-3
J: TRBJ2-5
size: few

DNA: TGTGCCAGCAGCAAAAAACCAACAGAGACCGGGGAGCTGTTTTTT
CDR3: CASSKKPTETGELFF
D: -
V: TRBV21-1
J: TRBJ2-2
size: few

DNA: TGTGCCAGCAGTTACTCTAGCTCTGGAAACACCATATATTTT
CDR3: CASSYSSSGNTIYF
D: -
V: TRBV12-3/TRBV12-4
J: TRBJ1-3
size: few

DNA: TGCGCCAGCAGCTTGGGGACAGGGGAAGAGACCCAGTACTTC
CDR3: CASSLGTGEETQYF
D: TRBD1
V: TRBV5-1
J: TRBJ2-5
size: many

DNA: TGTGCCACCCGAGGAAGCCGGGAGCAGTTCTTC
CDR3: CATRGSREQFF
D: -
V: TRBV24-1
J: TRBJ2-1
size: few

DNA: TGTGCCAGCTCACCAAGGTCAGCCGACCAAGAGACCCAGTACTTC
CDR3: CASSPRSADQETQYF
D: -
V: TRBV18
J: TRBJ2-5
size: -

DNA: TGTGCCAGCAGTCTAGAGGCCGTCACAGATACGCAGTATTTT
CDR3: CASSLEAVTDTQYF
D: -
V: TRBV6-1
J: TRBJ2-3
size: -

DNA: TGTGCCAGCAGCTTAGCGAGAGGGAGCACTGAAGCTTTCTTT
CDR3: CASSLARGSTEAFF
D: -
V: TRBV7-2
J: TRBJ1-1
size: -

DNA: TGTGCCACCTGGGCCAGACCTAGCGGGGGGAGCGATGAGCAGTTCTTC
CDR3: CATWARPSGGSDEQFF
D: TRBD2
V: TRBV27
J: TRBJ2-1
size: few

DNA: TGTGCCAGCAGTGACACTGGACTAAGTAACACCGGGGAGCTGTTTTTT
CDR3: CASSDTGLSNTGELFF
D: -
V: TRBV6-4
J: TRBJ2-2
size: few

DNA: TGTGCCAGCAGTCCCCACGCGAACACCGGGGAGCTGTTTTTT
CDR3: CASSPHANTGELFF
D: -
V: TRBV12-3/TRBV12-4
J: TRBJ2-2
size: -

DNA: TGTGCCATCAGTGACGGAGGGAACACTGAAGCTTTCTTT
CDR3: CAISDGGNTEAFF
D: -
V: TRBV10-3
J: TRBJ1-1
size: -

DNA: TGTGCCAGCAGCCAAGAGGGGCCGCCCCTCACTGAAGCTTTCTTT
CDR3: CASSQEGPPLTEAFF
D: -
V: TRBV3-1
J: TRBJ1-1
size: -

DNA: TGTGCCAGCAGTGAACTCGGTTTCGACACCGGGGAGCTGTTTTTT
CDR3: CASSELGFDTGELFF
D: -
V: TRBV6-1
J: TRBJ2-2
size: -

DNA: TGCAGCGTCGGAGAGAACACTGAAGCTTTCTTT
CDR3: CSVGENTEAFF
D: -
V: TRBV29-1
J: TRBJ1-1
size: -

DNA: TGTGCCAGCAGCCCCACCGGGACTAGTGGGAACATTCAGTACTTC
CDR3: CASSPTGTSGNIQYF
D: TRBD2
V: TRBV7-2
J: TRBJ2-4
size: -

DNA: TGTGCCAGCTCTCCTAGGCGAGGGGGTAATTCACCCCTCCACTTT
CDR3: CASSPRRGGNSPLHF
D: -
V: TRBV7-2
J: TRBJ1-6
size: few

DNA: TGTGCCAGCAGCTTCACTCCGACAGGCCCGAACACTGAAGCTTTCTTT
CDR3: CASSFTPTGPNTEAFF
D: -
V: TRBV7-3
J: TRBJ1-1
size: few

DNA: TGTGCCTGGAGGGATTCGGGCCACAGAGAGACCCAGTACTTC
CDR3: CAWRDSGHRETQYF
D: -
V: TRBV30
J: TRBJ2-5
size: -

DNA: TGTGCCAGCAGCTTGGGACTAGCGTATAACACAGATACGCAGTATTTT
CDR3: CASSLGLAYNTDTQYF
D: TRBD2
V: TRBV5-6
J: TRBJ2-3
size: many

DNA: TGCAGTGCTAGGGGGGGGCCTAGCGGAGATTTATACGAGCAGTACTTC
CDR3: CSARGGPSGDLYEQYF
D: -
V: TRBV20-1
J: TRBJ2-7
size: many

DNA: TGTGCCAGCAGCGCTTCCCGGGGATTCCACAATGAGCAGTTCTTC
CDR3: CASSASRGFHNEQFF
D: -
V: TRBV9
J: TRBJ2-1
size: -

DNA: TGTGCCAGCAGCCCCACGGGACTTGCCACCTCTCGGGAGCTGTTTTTT
CDR3: CASSPTGLATSRELFF
D: -
V: TRBV7-6
J: TRBJ2-2
size: -

DNA: TGTGCCAGCAGCTTGGGTCCGGGGAGGCTCTATGGCTACACCTTC
CDR3: CASSLGPGRLYGYTF
D: -
V: TRBV7-3
J: TRBJ1-2
size: -

DNA: TGTGCCAGCTCATCGACAGGGGGCCGAGAGACCCAGTACTTC
CDR3: CASSSTGGRETQYF
D: TRBD1
V: TRBV18
J: TRBJ2-5
size: -

DNA: TGCGCCAGCAGCCGGGGACTAGCGGGGGGTCGATACAATGAGCAGTTCTTC
CDR3: CASSRGLAGGRYNEQFF
D: TRBD2
V: TRBV4-1
J: TRBJ2-1
size: few

DNA: TGTGCCAGCTCCAGGGGCCGGAAGAGCTCCTATAATTCACCCCTCCACTTT
CDR3: CASSRGRKSSYNSPLHF
D: -
V: TRBV12-3/TRBV12-4
J: TRBJ1-6
size: -

DNA: TGTGCCAGCAGCCTACACAACAGGGGGCAAGGTGGCTACACCTTC
CDR3: CASSLHNRGQGGYTF
D: TRBD1
V: TRBV6-5
J: TRBJ1-2
size: -

DNA: TGTGCCAGCAGTTACTCCAGGGACAGGTTGAACACTGAAGCTTTCTTT
CDR3: CASSYSRDRLNTEAFF
D: TRBD1
V: TRBV6-5
J: TRBJ1-1
size: -

DNA: TGTGCCTGGAGTGTCGGCCCGGGTTACACCTTC
CDR3: CAWSVGPGYTF
D: -
V: TRBV30
J: TRBJ1-2
size: once

DNA: TGCGCCAGCAGCCAGACAGGGATAATGAACACTGAAGCTTTCTTT
CDR3: CASSQTGIMNTEAFF
D: TRBD1
V: TRBV4-1
J: TRBJ1-1
size: -

DNA: TGTGCCAGCAGCTTAGCAGGGACAGGGTTCAATCAGCCCCAGCATTTT
CDR3: CASSLAGTGFNQPQHF
D: TRBD1
V: TRBV7-9
J: TRBJ1-5
size: few

DNA: TGTGCCAGCCGATCCCGGGACGGAGGATCCTACGAGCAGTACTTC
CDR3: CASRSRDGGSYEQYF
D: -
V: TRBV11-1
J: TRBJ2-7
size: -

DNA: TGCAGTGCCGGACTAGCGGGATTGTACGAGCAGTACTTC
CDR3: CSAGLAGLYEQYF
D: TRBD2
V: TRBV20-1
J: TRBJ2-7
size: -

DNA: TGTGCCAGCAGAGGAAGCTTGAACACTGAAGCTTTCTTT
CDR3: CASRGSLNTEAFF
D: -
V: TRBV6-2/TRBV6-3
J: TRBJ1-1
size: -

DNA: TGTGCCAGCAGCTTGGTACCCGGTTATGATGGCTACACCTTC
CDR3: CASSLVPGYDGYTF
D: -
V: TRBV5-5
J: TRBJ1-2
size: -

DNA: TGTGCCACCAAGGGGGCGCTTAATGAGCAGTTCTTC
CDR3: CATKGALNEQFF
D: TRBD1
V: TRBV24-1
J: TRBJ2-1
size: few

DNA: TGTGCCAGCACCCCCCCGGTAGGCCCAGATACGCAGTATTTT
CDR3: CASTPPVGPDTQYF
D: -
V: TRBV12-3/TRBV12-4
J: TRBJ2-3
size: -

DNA: TGTGCCAGCAGCGGACTAGGGTACGAGCAGTACTTC
CDR3: CASSGLGYEQYF
D: TRBD2
V: TRBV7-6
J: TRBJ2-7
size: many

DNA: TGTGCCAGCAGCCCCCCATACTTAGGTCGGACCTACGAGCAGTACTTC
CDR3: CASSPPYLGRTYEQYF
D: -
V: TRBV13
J: TRBJ2-7
size: -

DNA: TGCGCCAGCAGCCGAGGACCGATCTACGAGCAGTACTTC
CDR3: CASSRGPIYEQYF
D: -
V: TRBV4-1
J: TRBJ2-7
size: many

DNA: TGCAGTGGGCTCCAGGGTATCGTTGGCTACGAGCAGTACTTC
CDR3: CSGLQGIVGYEQYF
D: -
V: TRBV20-1
J: TRBJ2-7
size: few

DNA: TGCGCCAGCAGCTTGGAAGGTAGCGGGAGCCAGGGTGAGCAGTTCTTC
CDR3: CASSLEGSGSQGEQFF
D: TRBD2
V: TRBV5-1
J: TRBJ2-1
size: -

DNA: TGTGCCAGCAGGAAGGATCCAGGGCCGAATGAAAAACTGTTTTTT
CDR3: CASRKDPGPNEKLFF
D: -
V: TRBV6-1
J: TRBJ1-4
size: -

DNA: TGTGCCAGCAGTGAGATCTCCCAAGAGACCCAGTACTTC
CDR3: CASSEISQETQYF
D: -
V: TRBV6-1
J: TRBJ2-5
size: -

DNA: TGTGCCAGCAGTTTCCTGCTGGCGGGGGGGCTCCCCGGGGAGCTGTTTTTT
CDR3: CASSFLLAGGLPGELFF
D: TRBD2
V: TRBV12-3/TRBV12-4
J: TRBJ2-2
size: -